One T cell receptor (beta chain) is described in this entry. Its antigen remains unidentified. Using its own MiXCR run on the multiplex PCR reads, TCRdb lists one record per CDR3 protein. This table holds under 150,000 distinct CDR3 sequences, 15% to 20% found once. Axillary draining lymph nodes of breast cancer patients supplied the node samples. The V gene's germline CDR1 is LNHDA and CDR2 SQIVND (reference sequence). V was pared by 9 bases and J by 0 bases, with 14 bases of the junction left unmatched. This CDR3 comprises 17 residues. The sample comes from a study of breast tumors, draining lymph nodes, adjacent tissues. Study results and caveats: Tumor and nontumor repertoires were significantly more similar in luminal-like than in basal-like breast cancer. The data were judged consistent with most tumor T cells coming from lymph node and expanding in tumor. Tumor T cell lymph node origin was a supported hypothesis, not proven.

Specimen: axillary lymph node tissue. This chain links TRBV19 with TRBJ2-4; 7 nucleotides agree with TRBD2. This TCR derives from a female donor with breast cancer. Some clones in this sample may be carry-over from other donors' samples. The CDR3 sequence is CARSLRTSPIAKNIQYF. CDR3 nucleotide sequence: TGTGCCAGGAGTCTTAGGACTAGTCCTATAGCCAAAAACATTCAGTACTTC.